Below are 24 T cell receptor beta chains sequenced from a single sample in a study of cytomegalovirus exposure and HLA in healthy donors. Libraries were prepared by immunoSEQ multiplex PCR; TCRdb keeps only in-frame clonotypes and omits some of them. The table shows 150,000 to 200,000 clones, with about 85% occurring only once. The sequenced sample consisted of PBMCs. These TCRs come from a man younger than 40 in good health and CMV-seropositive.

The chain joins TRBV4-3 to TRBJ2-7; TRBD2 agrees at 10 bases. The V and J ends lost 0 bases and 1 base, in that order; junction bases with no gene match: 6. This CDR3 has 17 residues. Germline V gives CDR1 LGHNA, CDR2 YSLEER. The CDR3 coding sequence is TGCGCCAGCAGCCAAGAGAGCGGGGGGGGAACTTCCTACGAGCAGTACTTC. Protein product: CASSQESGGGTSYEQYF.

The CDR3 region is CASSLAGLAGGVYEQYF. In nucleotides, the CDR3 is TGTGCCAGCAGCTTGGCAGGGTTGGCAGGGGGAGTGTACGAGCAGTACTTC. The rearrangement joins TRBV5-4 to TRBJ2-7; the match to TRBD1 covers 7 bases. Losses at the gene ends were 0 bases for V and 4 bases for J; bases not matched to a gene: 13. The CDR3 has 17 amino acids. Germline V gives CDR1 SGHNT, CDR2 YYREEE (reference sequence). The whole variable domain, filled in from reference TRBV5-4 and TRBJ2-7, reads ETGVTQSPTHLIKTRGQQVTLRCSSQSGHNTVSWYQQALGQGPQFIFQYYREEENGRGNFPPRFSGLQFPNYSSELNVNALELDDSALYLCASSLAGLAGGVYEQYFGPGTRLTVT.

The chain combines TRBV4-2 with TRBJ1-1; 8 bases are shared with TRBD1. Germline lookup yields CDR1 LGHNA and CDR2 YNFKEQ. J lost 1 base, V lost 0 bases, and 1 base had no gene match. This CDR3 comprises 15 residues. The CDR3 loop reads CASSQEGTGNTEAFF. For the CDR3, the DNA is TGTGCCAGCAGCCAAGAAGGGACAGGGAACACTGAAGCTTTCTTT.

CDR3 DNA sequence: TGCGCCAGCAAGACGACAGGGGACAATGAGCAGTTCTTC. The encoded protein is CASKTTGDNEQFF. The chain employs TRBV5-1 and TRBJ2-1; 8 bases align to TRBD1. Germline assignment: CDR1 SGHRS and CDR2 YFSETQ. With V trimmed by 6 bases and J by 5 bases, 4 bases remained unmatched. The CDR3 has 13 amino acids.

This clone was recorded once. The CDR3 protein is CATSRDKGASPYF. In DNA form, the CDR3 reads TGTGCCACCAGCAGAGATAAGGGGGCTAGTCCGTATTTT. This sequence joins TRBV15 and TRBJ2-3; 7 bases line up with TRBD1. This CDR3 contains 13 residues. Per the germline V gene, CDR1 is LNHNV and CDR2 is YYDKDF (reference sequence). With V trimmed by 0 bases and J by 14 bases, 8 bases remained unmatched.

V gene TRBV5-4 combines with J gene TRBJ1-1; D unresolved. This CDR3 comprises 13 residues. Trimming shortened V by 4 bases and J by 5 bases, and 12 bases separated the two germline ends. Germline V lookup: CDR1 SGHNT, CDR2 YYREEE (reference sequence). CDR3 amino acids: CASSGPGITEAFF. The CDR3 coding sequence is TGTGCCAGCAGCGGGCCGGGAATAACTGAAGCTTTCTTT.

The chain carries TRBV27 and TRBJ2-2; a possible D gene is TRBD1 (6 bases). Germline CDR1 and CDR2: MNHEY and SMNVEV (reference sequence). The CDR3 is 17 residues long. The V end lost 0 bases, the J end lost 1 base, and 12 bases lay between the germline ends. The chain's CDR3 is CASSLSPGHKNTGELFF. The CDR3, as DNA: TGTGCCAGCAGTTTATCACCGGGACACAAGAACACCGGGGAGCTGTTTTTT.

This clone appeared a single time. This rearrangement joins TRBV6-1 to TRBJ2-7; 10 positions agree with TRBD2. Germline V gene sequence: CDR1 MNHNS, CDR2 SASEGT. After removal of 4 bases from V and 1 base from J, the junction contained 10 bases not matched to a gene. CDR3 length equals 17 residues. The CDR3 DNA reads TGTGCCAGCAGTGTTCCCCTGGCTAGCGGGGGTTCCTACGAGCAGTACTTC. It specifies CASSVPLASGGSYEQYF.

This chain connects TRBV4-1 to TRBJ2-7; 8 nucleotides match TRBD1. The ends lost 2 bases at V and 1 base at J; junction bases unmatched: 7. The CDR3 spans 16 residues. CDR1 MGHRA and CDR2 YSYEKL come from the germline V gene. The CDR3 is CASSQPSRDRSYEQYF. The CDR3 DNA reads as TGCGCCAGCAGCCAACCCTCCCGGGACAGGTCCTACGAGCAGTACTTC.

A few counts support this clone. The chain employs TRBV5-4 and TRBJ2-7; 12 bases fit TRBD1. J gave up 5 bases and V 4 bases, and 4 bases lay outside the gene matches. The germline V gene encodes CDR1 SGHNT and CDR2 YYREEE (reference sequence). This CDR3 contains 14 residues. The CDR3 DNA follows: TGTGCCAGCAGCCTCCGGGACAGGGGGCACGAGCAGTACTTC. Translating it yields CASSLRDRGHEQYF.

The V call is TRBV5-4, the J call TRBJ2-7, with unresolved D. Deletions cut 0 bases from V and 0 bases from J, with 4 bases between. In germline, CDR1 is SGHNT, CDR2 YYREEE (reference sequence). This CDR3 region has 13 residues. The CDR3 here is CASSLGHSYEQYF. CDR3 coding DNA: TGTGCCAGCAGCTTGGGTCACTCCTACGAGCAGTACTTC. The full variable domain, its missing parts supplied by reference TRBV5-4 and TRBJ2-7, is ETGVTQSPTHLIKTRGQQVTLRCSSQSGHNTVSWYQQALGQGPQFIFQYYREEENGRGNFPPRFSGLQFPNYSSELNVNALELDDSALYLCASSLGHSYEQYFGPGTRLTVT.

This clone has only one observation. The chain is built from TRBV9 and TRBJ1-3; 8 nucleotides agree with TRBD1. V shed 3 bases, J shed 1 base, and the junction held 3 bases outside the gene matches. The CDR3 contains 15 residues. In germline, CDR1 is SGDLS, CDR2 YYNGEE. CDR3 sequence (DNA): TGTGCCAGCAGCGCCCAGGGGGCATCTGGAAACACCATATATTTT. Amino acids: CASSAQGASGNTIYF.

The rearrangement uses TRBV6-4 and TRBJ2-3, with TRBD2 matching 13 bases. V gave up 6 bases and J gave up 5 bases; unmatched junction bases: 5. The CDR3 is 15 amino acids. The germline V gene encodes CDR1 MRHNA and CDR2 SNTAGT. This CDR3 reads CASSGLAGVGDTQYF. CDR3 bases: TGTGCCAGCAGCGGACTAGCGGGGGTTGGAGATACGCAGTATTTT.

The J gene is TRBJ2-3, the V gene TRBV4-1; TRBD2 matches at 13 bases. CDR1 and CDR2 from the germline V gene are MGHRA and YSYEKL. V dropped 5 bases and J dropped 5; count of bases not matched to a gene: 7. The CDR3 sequence is 16 residues long. CDR3 sequence: CASSFRTSGGKDTQYF. CDR3 coding DNA: TGCGCCAGCAGCTTTCGGACTAGCGGGGGCAAAGATACGCAGTATTTT.

This chain links TRBV5-4 with TRBJ1-1; D unclear. Germline V gene lookup returns CDR1 SGHNT and CDR2 YYREEE (reference sequence). The CDR3 is 15 amino acids. Trimming shortened V by 0 bases and J by 2 bases, and 11 bases separated the two germline ends. CDR3 amino acids: CASSLGGLQNTEAFF. The DNA for the CDR3 is TGTGCCAGCAGCTTGGGAGGGCTACAAAACACTGAAGCTTTCTTT.

The chain is built from TRBV7-9 and TRBJ2-1; TRBD2 agrees at 11 bases. The J segment lost 2 bases and the V segment lost 5 bases, leaving 14 bases of the junction unmatched. The CDR3 length is 19 residues. Germline CDR1 and CDR2: SEHNR and FQNEAQ (reference sequence). In DNA, the CDR3 is TGTGCCAGCAGCCGAGGAGGGATTAGCGGGGGGGAAGCCTACAATGAGCAGTTCTTC. Translated: CASSRGGISGGEAYNEQFF.

This clone was picked up one time. The chain couples TRBV27 to TRBJ2-6, with D possibly being TRBD1 (5 bases). Trimming stripped 2 bases from V and 0 bases from J, with 8 bases between. Per germline, CDR1 MNHEY and CDR2 SMNVEV (reference sequence). The CDR3 runs to 16 residues. The CDR3 DNA reads as TGTGCCAGCAGTTTACCCGGACACTCTGGGGCCAACGTCCTGACTTTC. Protein sequence: CASSLPGHSGANVLTF.

The chain uses TRBV11-2 and TRBJ2-2, with TRBD1 as a possible D gene (6 bases). The V gene's germline CDR1 is SGHAT and CDR2 FQNNGV. The germline V and J ends were trimmed by 5 bases and 0 bases, with 13 bases remaining between them. There are 16 residues in the CDR3. CDR3 DNA sequence: TGTGCCAGCAGCATCCTACAGGGACCGAACACCGGGGAGCTGTTTTTT. Its translation is CASSILQGPNTGELFF.

The V and J genes are TRBV6-1 and TRBJ1-2; 9 bases agree with TRBD1. The germline gives CDR1 MNHNS, CDR2 SASEGT. The trim removed 2 bases at V and 0 bases at J, leaving 4 bases unmatched. The CDR3 consists of 16 residues. The chain's CDR3 is CASSEPGTGTNYGYTF. As DNA, the CDR3 is TGTGCCAGCAGTGAACCCGGGACAGGGACTAACTATGGCTACACCTTC.

The chain joins TRBV11-2 to TRBJ2-7; TRBD1 aligns across 7 bases. With 7 bases clipped from V and 4 bases from J, the junction kept 4 bases outside the gene matches. Germline V gene sequence: CDR1 SGHAT, CDR2 FQNNGV. CDR3 length equals 12 residues. CDR3 region: CASNLQGYEQYF. For the CDR3, the DNA is TGTGCCAGCAACCTACAGGGGTACGAGCAGTACTTC.

The V gene is TRBV18, the J gene TRBJ1-5; D gene unclear. This CDR3 has 15 residues. V shed 3 bases and J shed 3 bases, with 12 bases lying between them. CDR1 KGHSH and CDR2 LQKENI come from the germline V gene. The DNA of the CDR3 is TGTGCCAGCTCACCGCCCCCCGGTTCCAATCAGCCCCAGCATTTT. This encodes CASSPPPGSNQPQHF.

This clone came up once. J is TRBJ2-2 and V is TRBV6-1, with D hard to call. The germline gives CDR1 MNHNS, CDR2 SASEGT. V gave up 8 bases and J gave up 0 bases, with 13 bases separating them. There are 15 residues in the CDR3. CDR3 bases: TGTGCCAGCTTCCTTCGGCAGGCGAACACCGGGGAGCTGTTTTTT. This sequence encodes CASFLRQANTGELFF.

In this sample, this clone turned up once. This chain links TRBV29-1 with TRBJ2-1, with 8 bases aligning to TRBD1. This CDR3 spans 14 amino acids. Per the germline V gene, CDR1 is SQVTM and CDR2 is ANQGSEA. The J segment lost 4 bases and the V segment lost 8 bases, leaving 10 bases of the junction unmatched. The CDR3 nucleotides are TGCAGCACCCTACTTGGGACAGGATACAATGAGCAGTTCTTC. Its protein product is CSTLLGTGYNEQFF.

The chain joins TRBV2 to TRBJ2-6; TRBD1 agrees at 7 bases. Germline CDR1 SNHLY, CDR2 FYNNEI. J gave up 0 bases and V 7 bases, and 12 bases lay outside the gene matches. The CDR3 has 18 amino acids. CDR3 protein: CASMRITGAFSGANVLTF. In DNA, the CDR3 is TGTGCCAGCATGAGGATAACAGGGGCATTCTCTGGGGCCAACGTCCTGACTTTC.